The next 4 T cell receptor delta chains were all read from a single sample in a study of γδ T cells in repeated Plasmodium falciparum infection. TCRdb reprocessed the multiplex PCR reads through CATT. This sample has about 93,000 delta-chain clones, with roughly 0.9% found just once. Vgamma9/Vdelta2+ and Vdelta2-negative gammadelta T cells were flow-sorted from PBMC for bulk sequencing. Sequencing was performed on gamma-delta T cells from blood. Receptor source: a pool of human donors (malaria-infected and uninfected, not separated).

On this clone: The protein that TCRdb holds for this DNA derives from a much larger clone and differs from the translated DNA at residue 4, which likely indicates a read error; the protein shown here is translated from the DNA. The chain combines TRDV2 with TRDJ1; TRDD3 matches 10 bases. The J gene, left out of TCRdb, was set here by checking the DNA against germline. This CDR3 contains 18 residues. V gave up 5 bases and J gave up 1 base; unmatched junction bases: 15. In germline, CDR1 is GEAIGNYY, CDR2 EKD. CDR3 nucleotide sequence: TGTGCCTGTGTCGGGAGTACTGGGGGATCCATCCCCACCGATAAACTCATCTTT. Translation: CACVGSTGGSIPTDKLIF.

This clone was observed a few times. A read error likely explains why the TCRdb protein, taken from a much larger clone, differs from this DNA's translation at residue 9; the protein shown is translated from the DNA. The J gene is TRDJ3, the V gene TRDV2; 7 positions agree with TRDD3. This CDR3 has 22 amino acids. V was pared by 0 bases and J by 1 base, with 17 bases of the junction left unmatched. Germline V CDR1 and CDR2: GEAIGNYY, EKD. The CDR3 here is CACDTGQYRGMFASWDTRQMFF. The CDR3 DNA is TGTGCCTGTGACACCGGACAGTACCGGGGGATGTTCGCTTCCTGGGACACCCGACAGATGTTTTTC.

This clone was seen more than once but under ten times. With a far larger clone one base away, a read error is the likely cause. The sample carries other DNA sequences with the same CDR3. V usage is TRDV1 and J usage is TRDJ1; D uncertain. The J gene is absent in TCRdb and was assigned here via DNA matching to germline. The CDR3 is made up of 23 amino acids. The V gene lost 3 bases and the J gene lost 0 bases, with 35 bases spanning the gap. Germline V gene lookup returns CDR1 TSWWSYY and CDR2 QGS. Here the CDR3 DNA reads TGTGCTCTTGGGGACCCCCTCTCTACGGCCCCAACCTATGTCCATCAGTACACCGATAAACTCATCTTT. It codes for CALGDPLSTAPTYVHQYTDKLIF.

In its sample, this clone was seen a few times. TCRdb shows a much larger clone's protein in place of this DNA's translation, and the two differ at residue 5, likely through a read error; the protein shown is translated from the DNA. The chain has TRDV2 and TRDJ1; 9 bases align to TRDD3. Matching the DNA to germline supplied the J gene, which TCRdb does not give. The CDR3 length is 18 residues. J lost 0 bases, V lost 3 bases, and 13 bases had no gene match. The germline V gene encodes CDR1 GEAIGNYY and CDR2 EKD. CDR3 protein: CACDAILRTGGDTDKLIF. CDR3 sequence (DNA): TGTGCCTGTGACGCTATCCTACGTACTGGGGGAGACACCGATAAACTCATCTTT.